This T cell receptor beta chain appears in the sequencing data of a study of T cell responses to AZD1222 COVID-19 vaccine. Broader study findings: Along spike, vaccine-associated CD4 TCRs were found throughout, with dominance at 160-218 and 743-854. The donor cohort was predominantly white British with a female majority, and clonal diversity may have been underestimated.

With regard to this clone: Its target is not known.

Assay: immunoSEQ multiplex PCR; the TCRdb copy retains only in-frame clones and omits some. Seen here are 120,000 or so clones, about 86% observed once, and the top ten hold roughly 18%. The source material was peripheral blood, sampled 28 days after the second AZD1222 dose. The receptor was isolated from an adult who received the AZD1222 COVID-19 vaccine.

The CDR3 spells CASSLTVGAGVPFHLFF. The CDR3 nucleotides are TGTGCCAGCAGTTTAACGGTCGGGGCGGGAGTCCCGTTTCATCTGTTCTTC. This chain connects TRBV27 to TRBJ2-1; 7 nucleotides match TRBD2. The CDR3 has 17 amino acids. The germline gives CDR1 MNHEY, CDR2 SMNVEV (reference sequence). J lost 15 bases, V lost 2 bases, and 22 bases had no gene match.